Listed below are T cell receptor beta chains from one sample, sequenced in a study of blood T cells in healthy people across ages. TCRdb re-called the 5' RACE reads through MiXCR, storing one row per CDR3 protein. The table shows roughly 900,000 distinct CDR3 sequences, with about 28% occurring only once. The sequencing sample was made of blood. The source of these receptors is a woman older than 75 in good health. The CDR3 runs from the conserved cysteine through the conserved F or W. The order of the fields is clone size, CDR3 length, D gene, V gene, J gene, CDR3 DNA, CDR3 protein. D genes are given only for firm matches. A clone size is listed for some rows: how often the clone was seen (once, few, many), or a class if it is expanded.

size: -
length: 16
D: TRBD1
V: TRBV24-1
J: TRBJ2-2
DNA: TGTGCCACCAGTGATTGGACAGGGGGCGGCACCGGGGAGCTGTTTTTT
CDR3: CATSDWTGGGTGELFF

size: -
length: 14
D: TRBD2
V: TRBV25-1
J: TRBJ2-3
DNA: TGTGCCAGCAGGGGGAGCGGGGGTGGAGATACGCAGTATTTT
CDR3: CASRGSGGGDTQYF

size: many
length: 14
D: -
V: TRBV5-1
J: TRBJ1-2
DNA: TGCGCCAGCAGCGAGTCCGGGACGGACTATGGCTACACCTTC
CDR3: CASSESGTDYGYTF

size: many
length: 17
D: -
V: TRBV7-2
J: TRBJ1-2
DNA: TGTGCCAGCAGCTTAGCTCGCCGCGGGATCGCTAACTATGGCTACACCTTC
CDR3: CASSLARRGIANYGYTF

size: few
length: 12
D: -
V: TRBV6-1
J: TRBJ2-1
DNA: TGTGCCAGCAGAAGGAACCGGGCTGAGCAGTTCTTC
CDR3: CASRRNRAEQFF

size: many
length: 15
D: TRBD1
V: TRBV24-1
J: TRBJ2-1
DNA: TGTGCCACCACCGCGGGACAGGGATCCTACAATGAGCAGTTCTTC
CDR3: CATTAGQGSYNEQFF

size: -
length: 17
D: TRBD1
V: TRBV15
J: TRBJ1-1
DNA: TGTGCCACCAGCGCCTACAGACAGGGGGCCAAGAACACTGAAGCTTTCTTT
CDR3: CATSAYRQGAKNTEAFF

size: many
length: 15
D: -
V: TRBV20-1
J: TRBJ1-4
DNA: TGCAGTGCTAGAGCCGGGACACCAACTAATGAAAAACTGTTTTTT
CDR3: CSARAGTPTNEKLFF

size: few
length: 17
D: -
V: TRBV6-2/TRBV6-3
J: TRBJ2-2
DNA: TGTGCCAGCAGTTACTCCCCCAAAAGGGGCCTCTTCGGGGAGCTGTTTTTT
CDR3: CASSYSPKRGLFGELFF

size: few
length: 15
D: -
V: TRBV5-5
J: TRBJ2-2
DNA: TGTGCCAGCAGCTTAAAAATAAGGGGCACCGGGGAGCGGTTTTTT
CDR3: CASSLKIRGTGERFF

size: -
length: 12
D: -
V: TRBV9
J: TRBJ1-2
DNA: TGTGCCAGCAGCACAGGACACTATGGCTACACCTTC
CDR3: CASSTGHYGYTF

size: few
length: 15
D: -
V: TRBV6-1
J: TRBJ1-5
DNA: TGTGCCAGCAGTATCAACCGCGATAGCAATCAGCCCCAGCATTTT
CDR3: CASSINRDSNQPQHF

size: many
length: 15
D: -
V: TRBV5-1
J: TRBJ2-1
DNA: TGCGCCAGCACAGCGGAGGGCCGAGGCTACAATGAGCAGTTCTTC
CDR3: CASTAEGRGYNEQFF

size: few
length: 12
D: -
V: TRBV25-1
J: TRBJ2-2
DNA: TGTGCCAGCAGTGATTGGGCGGGGGAGCTGTTTTTT
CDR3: CASSDWAGELFF

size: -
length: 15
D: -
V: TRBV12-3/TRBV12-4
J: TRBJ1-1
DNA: TGTGCCAGCAGTTTGGCTCCCTTTGGGGGCACTGAAGCTTTCTTT
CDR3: CASSLAPFGGTEAFF

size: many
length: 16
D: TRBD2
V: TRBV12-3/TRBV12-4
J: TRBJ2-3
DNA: TGTGCCAGCAGTTTAGCGGGAGGGTCTCGGACAGATACGCAGTATTTT
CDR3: CASSLAGGSRTDTQYF

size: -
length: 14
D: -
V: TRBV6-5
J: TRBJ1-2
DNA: TGTGCCAGCAGTGCTTGGACCGACGGCTATGGCTACACCTTC
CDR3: CASSAWTDGYGYTF